A selection of T cell receptor beta chains follows, all from one sample in a study of T cell changes during pregnancy in multiple sclerosis. Using immunoSEQ multiplex PCR, the repertoire was profiled, and TCRdb retains in-frame clones only, with some absent. The sample lists about 22,000 clones; approximately 95% were seen once. Specimen: CD8+ T cells from peripheral blood mononuclear cells, collected in the third trimester of pregnancy. The source is a female donor with multiple sclerosis, enrolled in a pregnancy study. Each CDR3 is given with its conserved first and last residue. Fields, in order: J gene, V gene, D gene, clone size, CDR3 protein, CDR3 DNA. A D gene is named only where the DNA matches it firmly. The size of a clone is reported for some rows only, either as once, few or many, or as a class for expanded clones.

>TRBJ2-7|TRBV5-5|TRBD1|.
CATGQGFSYEQYF
TGTGCCACTGGACAGGGATTCTCCTACGAGCAGTACTTC
>TRBJ2-7|TRBV11-2|.|.
CASSTPESGEQYF
TGTGCCAGCAGTACGCCAGAGAGCGGCGAGCAGTACTTC
>TRBJ2-3|TRBV30|.|.
CAWSDGAGPTDTQYF
TGTGCCTGGAGTGATGGGGCGGGACCCACAGATACGCAGTATTTT
>TRBJ2-7|TRBV4-1|.|.
CASSQVSGDEQYF
TGCGCCAGCAGCCAAGTTTCAGGCGACGAGCAGTACTTC
>TRBJ2-1|TRBV27|TRBD2|.
CASSSLADRRNEQFF
TGTGCCAGCAGTTCACTAGCGGACCGCCGCAATGAGCAGTTCTTC
>TRBJ1-5|TRBV27|TRBD1|.
CASSSGTGSNQPQHF
TGTGCCAGCAGTTCCGGGACAGGGAGTAATCAGCCCCAGCATTTT
>TRBJ1-5|TRBV4-1|TRBD1|few
CASSQGAGGQPQHF
TGCGCCAGCAGCCAAGGGGCAGGGGGGCAGCCCCAGCATTTT
>TRBJ1-1|TRBV4-3|.|.
CASSQVGGGTEAFF
TGCGCCAGCAGCCAAGTAGGGGGGGGCACTGAAGCTTTCTTT
>TRBJ2-7|TRBV12-5|.|.
CASGFTEKYEQYF
TGTGCTAGTGGTTTCACAGAAAAATACGAGCAGTACTTC
>TRBJ2-6|TRBV6-4|.|.
CASSDSHSGANVLTF
TGTGCCAGCAGTGACTCTCACTCTGGGGCCAACGTCCTGACTTTC
>TRBJ2-3|TRBV28|.|.
CASSGLTRSTDTQYF
TGTGCCAGCAGCGGACTAACTCGAAGCACAGATACGCAGTATTTT
>TRBJ1-1|TRBV7-9|.|.
CASTPIANTEAFF
TGTGCCAGCACCCCTATAGCGAACACTGAAGCTTTCTTT
>TRBJ1-3|TRBV4-1|.|.
CASSQERSSSGNTIYF
TGCGCCAGCAGCCAAGAGCGGAGCAGCTCTGGAAACACCATATATTTT
>TRBJ2-2|TRBV19|.|.
CASSILGGVTGELFF
TGTGCCAGTAGTATTTTGGGCGGGGTTACGGGGGAGCTGTTTTTT
>TRBJ1-4|TRBV6-1|TRBD1|.
CASSAKIGQGNEKLFF
TGTGCCAGCAGTGCGAAGATAGGACAGGGGAATGAAAAACTGTTTTTT
>TRBJ1-5|TRBV7-6|TRBD1|.
CASSPSGDRVNQPQHF
TGTGCCAGCAGCCCGAGCGGAGACAGGGTCAATCAGCCCCAGCATTTT
>TRBJ2-7|TRBV2|.|.
CASSPEGREQYF
TGTGCCAGCAGCCCCGAGGGGAGGGAGCAGTACTTC
>TRBJ1-6|TRBV25-1|.|.
CASSVYGPLHF
TGTGCCAGCAGTGTTTACGGGCCCCTCCACTTT
>TRBJ2-7|TRBV7-9|.|.
CASSPAYEQYF
TGTGCCAGCAGCCCAGCGTACGAGCAGTACTTC
>TRBJ2-7|TRBV4-2|TRBD1|.
CASSQEGGTGGNEQYF
TGTGCCAGCAGCCAAGAAGGCGGGACAGGGGGGAACGAGCAGTACTTC
>TRBJ1-1|TRBV19|.|once
CASSEEFGGVMNTEAFF
TGTGCCAGTAGTGAGGAATTCGGGGGGGTTATGAACACTGAAGCTTTCTTT
>TRBJ2-1|TRBV2|TRBD2|.
CASSGLVGRNEQFF
TGTGCCAGCTCGGGACTAGTTGGACGCAATGAGCAGTTCTTC
>TRBJ2-5|TRBV7-9|TRBD2|.
CASSPGGAGGQETQYF
TGTGCCAGCAGCCCCGGGGGAGCGGGGGGCCAAGAGACCCAGTACTTC
>TRBJ2-7|TRBV15|TRBD1|once
CATSSPGQGSYEQYF
TGTGCCACCAGCAGTCCGGGACAGGGATCCTACGAGCAGTACTTC
>TRBJ1-2|TRBV7-9|.|.
CASSLVSLPSYGYTF
TGTGCCAGCAGCTTAGTTAGCCTACCGTCATATGGCTACACCTTC
>TRBJ2-3|TRBV6-4|.|.
CASSDSGGSTDTQYF
TGTGCCAGCAGTGACTCAGGGGGAAGCACAGATACGCAGTATTTT
>TRBJ1-2|TRBV7-9|.|.
CASSLELYGYTF
TGTGCCAGCAGCTTAGAACTGTATGGCTACACCTTC
>TRBJ1-5|TRBV7-9|TRBD1|.
CASSLGDRGYTSNQPQHF
TGTGCCAGCAGCTTAGGGGACAGGGGCTATACTAGCAATCAGCCCCAGCATTTT
>TRBJ2-3|TRBV11-2|TRBD2|.
CASSRLREGRDF
TGTGCCAGCAGCCGTTTGCGGGAGGGCCGGGATTTT